This T cell receptor beta chain originates from a study of blood T cell repertoires in COVID-19. The wider study: There were acute and convalescent COVID-19 samples, and they came from the United States, Italy and Spain. T cells, B-cell-depleted T cells, or PBMCs supplied cDNA or gDNA.

Note on this clone: A much larger clone sits a single nucleotide away, making a read error possible. The sample carries other DNA sequences with the same CDR3.

V lost 4 bases and J lost 0, with 13 bases in between. This CDR3 region has 16 residues. Per germline, CDR1 SNHLY and CDR2 FYNNEI. TCRdb keeps only in-frame clones here, not all; method: immunoSEQ multiplex PCR. In the table there are 150,000 to 200,000 clones, about 77% of which are singletons. This clonotype was obtained from a woman at least 80 years old with active or convalescent COVID-19. This sequence joins TRBV2 and TRBJ1-3; no clear D. The specimen was peripheral blood. CDR3 amino acids: CASSGGPLLSGNTIYF. The CDR3 nucleotides read TGTGCCAGCAGTGGAGGGCCGCTACTCTCTGGAAACACCATATATTTT.